This is a list of T cell receptor beta chains from one sample in a study of molecular identifiers for immune sequencing clone quantification. TCRdb reprocessed the PCR reads via MiXCR and lists one record per CDR3 protein. The sample has 90,000 to 120,000 distinct CDR3 sequences, 36% seen once. Sequenced material: naive CD8+ T cells from blood, with Jurkat cell RNA spiked in. All receptors come from a human donor in good health. Some libraries in this study had Jurkat cell RNA spiked in. CDR3s include the opening cysteine and the closing phenylalanine or tryptophan. A D gene is named only where the DNA matches it firmly. A row's size may be missing; if present it is once, few, many or a size class.

d_gene | j_gene | abundance | v_gene | CDR3aa | CDR3nt
. | TRBJ2-1 | few | TRBV28 | CASSLLNNEQFF | TGTGCCAGCAGTCTCCTCAACAATGAGCAGTTCTTC
. | TRBJ1-1 | . | TRBV27 | CASSLSKNTEAIF | TGTGCCAGCAGTTTATCGAAGAACACTGAAGCTATCTTT
. | TRBJ1-5 | . | TRBV28 | CASSSPTASIQPQHF | TGTGCCAGCAGTTCCCCGACAGCATCAATCCAGCCCCAGCATTTT
. | TRBJ2-3 | many | TRBV5-5 | CASSFLDRPLDTQYF | TGTGCCAGCAGCTTCTTGGACCGACCGTTAGATACGCAGTATTTT
TRBD1 | TRBJ2-7 | . | TRBV9 | CASSVQTGPPYEQYF | TGTGCCAGCAGCGTCCAGACAGGGCCCCCCTACGAGCAGTACTTC
. | TRBJ2-7 | many | TRBV5-4 | CASSSSGRDEQYF | TGTGCCAGCAGCTCGTCGGGACGGGACGAGCAGTACTTC
TRBD2 | TRBJ2-3 | many | TRBV7-2 | CASIPRLSGKERDTQYF | TGTGCCAGCATTCCCCGGCTAAGCGGGAAAGAGAGGGATACGCAGTATTTT
. | TRBJ2-2 | . | TRBV6-5 | CASSYSGGPWELFF | TGTGCCAGCAGTTACTCGGGCGGCCCCTGGGAGCTGTTTTTT
. | TRBJ2-3 | . | TRBV4-2 | CASSQEGGRWSDTQYF | TGTGCCAGCAGCCAAGAAGGAGGGAGGTGGTCAGATACGCAGTATTTT
TRBD1 | TRBJ2-4 | . | TRBV20-1 | CSARYPDRAQYNQYF | TGCAGTGCTAGATACCCGGACAGGGCCCAATACAATCAGTACTTC
TRBD1 | TRBJ1-5 | once | TRBV27 | CASGSGTGLQPQHF | TGTGCCAGCGGGAGCGGGACAGGGCTTCAGCCCCAGCATTTT
. | TRBJ1-5 | . | TRBV20-1 | CSALGPNQPQHF | TGCAGTGCTCTGGGCCCCAATCAGCCCCAGCATTTT
. | TRBJ2-3 | few | TRBV20-1 | CSASRGSVADTQYF | TGCAGTGCTAGTAGGGGTTCGGTGGCAGATACGCAGTATTTT
TRBD2 | TRBJ2-6 | many | TRBV28 | CASSSGLAGGSSGANVLTF | TGTGCCAGCAGTTCGGGACTAGCGGGGGGAAGCTCTGGGGCCAACGTCCTGACTTTC
. | TRBJ2-3 | many | TRBV6-2/TRBV6-3 | CASSYERLHTDTQYF | TGTGCCAGCAGTTACGAGAGACTACACACAGATACGCAGTATTTT
. | TRBJ1-4 | . | TRBV4-2 | CASSQAGGDYEKLFF | TGTGCCAGCAGCCAAGCTGGGGGGGATTATGAAAAACTGTTTTTT
. | TRBJ2-3 | few | TRBV25-1 | CASSDSGTEEISLDTQYF | TGTGCCAGCAGTGATTCCGGGACGGAAGAAATATCTTTAGATACGCAGTATTTT
TRBD1 | TRBJ1-1 | . | TRBV19 | CASPDTTGGTEAFF | TGTGCCAGCCCAGACACGACAGGGGGCACTGAAGCTTTCTTT
TRBD2 | TRBJ2-3 | many | TRBV5-1 | CASSSTPGLAGAYTDTQYF | TGCGCCAGCAGCTCTACTCCGGGACTAGCGGGAGCCTACACAGATACGCAGTATTTT
TRBD2 | TRBJ2-3 | . | TRBV4-2 | CASSHLAGGTDAQYF | TGTGCCAGCAGCCACCTAGCGGGAGGCACAGATGCGCAGTATTTT
. | TRBJ1-4 | . | TRBV11-2 | CASSPQLGATNEKLYF | TGTGCCAGCAGCCCCCAGTTAGGAGCAACTAATGAAAAACTGTATTTT
. | TRBJ2-3 | once | TRBV6-5 | CASSYLYTQYF | TGTGCCAGCAGTTACCTTTATACGCAGTATTTT
. | TRBJ2-2 | few | TRBV6-2/TRBV6-3 | CASRTGQGRTGELFF | TGTGCCAGCAGAACGGGGCAGGGTAGGACCGGGGAGCTGTTTTTT
. | TRBJ2-7 | many | TRBV20-1 | CSASGPLESRTTYEQYF | TGCAGTGCTAGCGGACCCCTAGAATCGAGGACGACCTACGAGCAGTACTTC
TRBD2 | TRBJ2-5 | . | TRBV27 | CASSQALAGAETQYF | TGTGCCAGCAGTCAGGCACTAGCGGGAGCCGAGACCCAGTACTTC
. | TRBJ2-7 | once | TRBV6-5 | CASSYSPSVTYEQYF | TGTGCCAGCAGTTACTCCCCTAGCGTTACCTACGAGCAGTACTTC
. | TRBJ2-7 | many | TRBV5-4 | CASSGLSGADEQYF | TGTGCCAGCAGCGGGCTTTCGGGAGCCGACGAGCAGTACTTC
TRBD1 | TRBJ2-4 | few | TRBV29-1 | CSVETGPGTGALAKNIQYF | TGCAGCGTTGAAACGGGACCCGGGACAGGTGCCCTAGCCAAAAACATTCAGTACTTC
. | TRBJ2-3 | . | TRBV4-2 | CASSQILLNTQYF | TGTGCCAGCAGCCAAATACTTTTGAATACGCAGTATTTT
TRBD2 | TRBJ2-1 | . | TRBV28 | CASSPGLAGALNEQFF | TGTGCCAGCAGTCCAGGGCTAGCGGGAGCTCTCAATGAGCAGTTCTTC
TRBD1 | TRBJ1-1 | . | TRBV6-5 | CASSFGGQGLGSTEAFF | TGTGCCAGCAGTTTCGGCGGACAGGGGCTCGGGAGCACTGAAGCTTTCTTT
. | TRBJ2-1 | . | TRBV19 | CASSIVSWGSSYNEQFF | TGTGCCAGTAGTATAGTCAGTTGGGGTTCTTCCTACAATGAGCAGTTCTTC
. | TRBJ1-2 | . | TRBV20-1 | CSALYGGGYTF | TGCAGTGCTCTGTACGGGGGAGGCTACACCTTC
TRBD1 | TRBJ2-7 | many | TRBV24-1 | CATSSGQGSEQYF | TGTGCCACCAGTTCTGGACAGGGTAGCGAGCAGTACTTC
. | TRBJ1-6 | . | TRBV28 | CASIYRKGRKYNSPLHF | TGTGCCAGCATTTACCGGAAGGGCAGAAAATATAATTCACCCCTCCACTTT
. | TRBJ1-6 | . | TRBV21-1 | CASSTTFSSYNSPLHF | TGTGCCAGCAGCACCACGTTTAGCTCCTATAATTCACCCCTCCACTTT
. | TRBJ2-1 | many | TRBV14 | CASNGGPNNEQFF | TGTGCCAGCAACGGGGGGCCGAACAATGAGCAGTTCTTC
TRBD1 | TRBJ1-1 | . | TRBV10-3 | CAIWTGAQHTESIF | TGTGCAATCTGGACAGGGGCCCAGCACACTGAATCTATCTTT
. | TRBJ2-7 | many | TRBV7-2 | CASSLGQGVYEQYF | TGTGCCAGCAGCTTGGGCCAGGGTGTTTACGAGCAGTACTTC
. | TRBJ2-4 | few | TRBV4-1 | CASSPRELLAKNIQYF | TGCGCCAGCAGCCCCAGGGAATTACTAGCCAAAAACATTCAGTACTTT
TRBD1 | TRBJ2-7 | many | TRBV5-1 | CASSPDRGAYEQYF | TGCGCCAGCAGCCCGGACAGGGGTGCCTACGAGCAGTACTTC